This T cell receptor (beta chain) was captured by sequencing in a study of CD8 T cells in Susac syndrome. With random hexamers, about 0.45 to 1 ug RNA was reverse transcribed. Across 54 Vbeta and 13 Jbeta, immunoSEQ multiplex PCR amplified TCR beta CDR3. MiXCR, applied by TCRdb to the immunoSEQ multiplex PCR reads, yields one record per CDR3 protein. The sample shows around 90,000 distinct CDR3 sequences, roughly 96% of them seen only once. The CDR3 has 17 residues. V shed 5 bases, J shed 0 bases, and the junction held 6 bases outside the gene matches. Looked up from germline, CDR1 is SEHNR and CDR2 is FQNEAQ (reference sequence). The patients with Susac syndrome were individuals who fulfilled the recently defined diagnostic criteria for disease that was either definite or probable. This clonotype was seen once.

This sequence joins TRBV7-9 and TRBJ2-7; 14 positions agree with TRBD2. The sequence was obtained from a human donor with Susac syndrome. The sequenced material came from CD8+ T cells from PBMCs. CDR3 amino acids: CASSGGLAGGLSYEQYF. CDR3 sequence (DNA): TGTGCCAGCAGCGGTGGACTAGCGGGGGGCCTCTCCTACGAGCAGTACTTC.